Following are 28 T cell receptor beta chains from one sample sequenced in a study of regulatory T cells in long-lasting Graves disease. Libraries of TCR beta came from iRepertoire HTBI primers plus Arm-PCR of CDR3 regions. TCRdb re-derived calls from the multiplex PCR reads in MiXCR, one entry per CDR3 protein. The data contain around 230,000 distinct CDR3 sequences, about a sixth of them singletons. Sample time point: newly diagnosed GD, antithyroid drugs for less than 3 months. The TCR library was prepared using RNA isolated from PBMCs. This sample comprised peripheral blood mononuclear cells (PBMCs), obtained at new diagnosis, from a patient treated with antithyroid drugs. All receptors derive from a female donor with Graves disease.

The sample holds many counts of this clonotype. The CDR3 reads CSASGGGYEQYF. CDR3 in DNA: TGCAGTGCTAGCGGGGGGGGCTACGAGCAGTACTTC. J is TRBJ2-7 and V is TRBV20-1; 8 nucleotides agree with TRBD2. Germline CDR1 DFQATT, CDR2 SNEGSKA (reference sequence). V trimming: 3 bases; J trimming: 3 bases; junction bases outside the gene matches: 1. There are 12 residues in the CDR3.

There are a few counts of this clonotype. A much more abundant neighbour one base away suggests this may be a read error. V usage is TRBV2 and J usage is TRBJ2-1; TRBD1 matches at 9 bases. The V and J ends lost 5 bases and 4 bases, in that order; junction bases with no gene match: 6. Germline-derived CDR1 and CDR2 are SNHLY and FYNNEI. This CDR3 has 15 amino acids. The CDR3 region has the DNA TGTGCCAGCAGTAGGGGGACAGGGTTTTACAATGAGCAGTTCTTC. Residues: CASSRGTGFYNEQFF.

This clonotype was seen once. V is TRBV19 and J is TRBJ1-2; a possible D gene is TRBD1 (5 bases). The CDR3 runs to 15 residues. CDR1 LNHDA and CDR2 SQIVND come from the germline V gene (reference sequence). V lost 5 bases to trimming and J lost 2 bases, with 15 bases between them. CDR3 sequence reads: CASSYVRGNNYGYTF. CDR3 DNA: TGTGCCAGTAGTTACGTTCGGGGCAACAACTATGGCTACACCTTC.

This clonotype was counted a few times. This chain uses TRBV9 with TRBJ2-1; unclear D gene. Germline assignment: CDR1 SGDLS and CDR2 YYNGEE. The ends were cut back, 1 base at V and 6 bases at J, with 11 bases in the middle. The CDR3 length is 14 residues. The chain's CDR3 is CASSVWALSNEQFF. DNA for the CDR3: TGTGCCAGCAGCGTATGGGCCCTAAGCAATGAGCAGTTCTTC.

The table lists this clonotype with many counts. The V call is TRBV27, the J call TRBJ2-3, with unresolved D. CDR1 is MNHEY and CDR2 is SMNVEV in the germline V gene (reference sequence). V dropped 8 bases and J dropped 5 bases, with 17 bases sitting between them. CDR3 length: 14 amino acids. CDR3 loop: CASDYGQIQDTQYF. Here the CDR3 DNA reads TGTGCCAGCGATTACGGGCAGATCCAAGATACGCAGTATTTT.

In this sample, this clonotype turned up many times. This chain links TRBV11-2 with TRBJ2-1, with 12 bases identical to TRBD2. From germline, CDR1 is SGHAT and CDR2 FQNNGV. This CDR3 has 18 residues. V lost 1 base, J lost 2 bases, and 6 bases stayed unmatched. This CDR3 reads CASSLGKTSGSPYNEQFF. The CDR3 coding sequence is TGTGCCAGCAGCTTAGGAAAGACTAGCGGGAGTCCCTACAATGAGCAGTTCTTC. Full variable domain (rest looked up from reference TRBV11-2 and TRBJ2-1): EAGVAQSPRYKIIEKRQSVAFWCNPISGHATLYWYQQILGQGPKLLIQFQNNGVVDDSQLPKDRFSAERLKGVDSTLKIQPAKLEDSAVYLCASSLGKTSGSPYNEQFFGPGTRLTVL.

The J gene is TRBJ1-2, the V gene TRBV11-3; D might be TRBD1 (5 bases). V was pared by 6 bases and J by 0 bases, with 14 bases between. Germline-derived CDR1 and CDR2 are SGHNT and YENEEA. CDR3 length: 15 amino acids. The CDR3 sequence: CASSSAGGANYGYTF. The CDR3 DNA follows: TGTGCCAGCAGTTCGGCGGGGGGTGCTAACTATGGCTACACCTTC. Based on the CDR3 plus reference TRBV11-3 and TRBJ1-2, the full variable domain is EAGVVQSPRYKIIEKKQPVAFWCNPISGHNTLYWYLQNLGQGPELLIRYENEEAVDDSQLPKDRFSAERLKGVDSTLKIQPAELGDSAVYLCASSSAGGANYGYTFGSGTRLTVV.

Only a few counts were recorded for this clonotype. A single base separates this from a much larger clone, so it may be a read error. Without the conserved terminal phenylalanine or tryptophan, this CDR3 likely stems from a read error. In DNA form, the CDR3 reads TGTGCCATCAGTGAAGACAGTGGGACCCAGTACCTC. It codes for CAISEDSGTQYL. This chain uses TRBV10-3 with TRBJ2-5; TRBD1 might be the D (5 bases). The CDR3 consists of 12 residues. Deletions cut 3 bases from V and 7 bases from J, with 9 bases between. The V gene's germline CDR1 is ENHRY and CDR2 SYGVKD.

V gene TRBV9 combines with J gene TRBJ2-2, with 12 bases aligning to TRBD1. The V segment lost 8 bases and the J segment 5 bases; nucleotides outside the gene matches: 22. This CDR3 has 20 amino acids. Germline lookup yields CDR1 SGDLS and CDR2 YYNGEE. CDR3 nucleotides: TGTGCCAGGGACGTAGGGACAGGGGGCGCAGGGAGGGACCGAACCGGGGAGCTGTTTTTT. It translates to CARDVGTGGAGRDRTGELFF.

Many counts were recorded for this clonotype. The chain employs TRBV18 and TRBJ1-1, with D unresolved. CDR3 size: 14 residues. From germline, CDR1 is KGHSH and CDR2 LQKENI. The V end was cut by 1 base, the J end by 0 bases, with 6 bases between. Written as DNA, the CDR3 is TGTGCCAGCTCACCACAGACTATGAACACTGAAGCTTTCTTT. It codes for CASSPQTMNTEAFF.

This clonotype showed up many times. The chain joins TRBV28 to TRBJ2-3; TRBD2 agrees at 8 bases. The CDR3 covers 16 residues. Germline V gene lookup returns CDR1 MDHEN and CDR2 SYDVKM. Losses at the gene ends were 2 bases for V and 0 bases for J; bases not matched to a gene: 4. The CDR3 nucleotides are TGTGCCAGCAGTTTAACTAGCGGTACTAGCACAGATACGCAGTATTTT. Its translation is CASSLTSGTSTDTQYF.

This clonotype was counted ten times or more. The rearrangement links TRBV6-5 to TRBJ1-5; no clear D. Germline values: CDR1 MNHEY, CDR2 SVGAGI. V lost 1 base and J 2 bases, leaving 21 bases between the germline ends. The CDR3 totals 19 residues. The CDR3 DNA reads TGTGCCAGCAGTTACTGTAAGTTCGTTCGGTCCGGGGGCAATCAGCCCCAGCATTTT. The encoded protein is CASSYCKFVRSGGNQPQHF.

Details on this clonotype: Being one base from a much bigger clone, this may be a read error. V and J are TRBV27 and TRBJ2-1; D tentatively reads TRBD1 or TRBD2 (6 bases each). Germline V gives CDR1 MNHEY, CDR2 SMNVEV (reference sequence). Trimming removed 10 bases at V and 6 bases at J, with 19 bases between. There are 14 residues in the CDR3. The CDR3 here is CANRAHGGSNEQFF. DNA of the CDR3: TGTGCCAACAGGGCGCACGGGGGATCCAATGAGCAGTTCTTC.

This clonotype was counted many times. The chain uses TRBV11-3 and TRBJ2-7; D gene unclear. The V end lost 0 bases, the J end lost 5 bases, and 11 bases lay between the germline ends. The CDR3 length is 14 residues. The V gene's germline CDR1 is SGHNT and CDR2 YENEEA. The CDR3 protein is CASSLDPPDHEQYF. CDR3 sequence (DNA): TGTGCCAGCAGCTTAGATCCCCCCGACCACGAGCAGTACTTC.

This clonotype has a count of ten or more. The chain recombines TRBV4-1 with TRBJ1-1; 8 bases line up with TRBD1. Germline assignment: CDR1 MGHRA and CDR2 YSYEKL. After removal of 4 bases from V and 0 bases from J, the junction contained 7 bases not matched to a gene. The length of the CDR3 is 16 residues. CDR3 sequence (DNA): TGCGCCAGCAGCCCCCGGGACAGGAATATGAACACTGAAGCTTTCTTT. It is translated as CASSPRDRNMNTEAFF.

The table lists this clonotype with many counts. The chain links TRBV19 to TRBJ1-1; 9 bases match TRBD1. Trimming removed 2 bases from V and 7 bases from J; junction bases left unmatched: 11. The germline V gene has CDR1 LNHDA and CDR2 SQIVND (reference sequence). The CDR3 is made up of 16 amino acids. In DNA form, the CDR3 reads TGTGCCAGTAGTATACGAGCGGGACAGGGAATGGGTGAAGCTTTCTTT. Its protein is CASSIRAGQGMGEAFF.

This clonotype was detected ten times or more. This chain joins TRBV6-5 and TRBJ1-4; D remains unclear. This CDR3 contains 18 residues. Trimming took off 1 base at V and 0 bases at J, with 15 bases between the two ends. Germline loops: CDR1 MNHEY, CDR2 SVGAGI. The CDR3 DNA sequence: TGTGCCAGCAGTTACTTTCCGATACATTTTGCAACTAATGAAAAACTGTTTTTT. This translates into CASSYFPIHFATNEKLFF.

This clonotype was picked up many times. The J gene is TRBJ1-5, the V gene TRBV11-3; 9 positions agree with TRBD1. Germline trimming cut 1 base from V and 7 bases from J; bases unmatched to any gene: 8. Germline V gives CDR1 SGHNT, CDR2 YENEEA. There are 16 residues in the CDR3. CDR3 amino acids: CASSLGGQGSYQPQHF. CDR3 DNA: TGTGCCAGCAGCTTAGGGGGACAGGGCTCTTACCAGCCCCAGCATTTT.

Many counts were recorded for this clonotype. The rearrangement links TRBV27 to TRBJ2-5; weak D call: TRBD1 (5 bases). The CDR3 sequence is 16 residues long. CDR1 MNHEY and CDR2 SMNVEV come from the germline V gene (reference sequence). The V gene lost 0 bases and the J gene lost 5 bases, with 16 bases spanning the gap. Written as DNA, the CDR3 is TGTGCCAGCAGTTTATCCTCCGGGCAGGGCTTTGAGACCCAGTACTTC. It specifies CASSLSSGQGFETQYF.

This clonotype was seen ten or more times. The CDR3 spells CASSLLRGELFF. The CDR3 nucleotides read TGTGCCAGCAGCTTACTACGGGGGGAGCTGTTTTTT. The chain carries TRBV7-9 and TRBJ2-2; no clear D gene. The CDR3 has 12 amino acids. V gave up 2 bases and J gave up 8 bases, with 6 bases separating them. Germline assignment: CDR1 SEHNR and CDR2 FQNEAQ (reference sequence).

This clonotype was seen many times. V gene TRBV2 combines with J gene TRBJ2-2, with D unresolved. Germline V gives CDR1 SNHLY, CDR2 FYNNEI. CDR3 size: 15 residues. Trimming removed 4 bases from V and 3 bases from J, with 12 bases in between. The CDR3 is CASSAWSADTGELFF. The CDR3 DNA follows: TGTGCCAGCAGTGCGTGGTCGGCAGACACCGGGGAGCTGTTTTTT.

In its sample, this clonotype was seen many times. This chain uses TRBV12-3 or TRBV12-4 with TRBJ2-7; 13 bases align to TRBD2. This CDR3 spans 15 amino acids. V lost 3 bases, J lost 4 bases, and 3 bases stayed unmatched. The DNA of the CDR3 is TGTGCCAGCAGTTTCCAGACTAGCGGGAGGTACGAGCAGTACTTC. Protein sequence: CASSFQTSGRYEQYF.

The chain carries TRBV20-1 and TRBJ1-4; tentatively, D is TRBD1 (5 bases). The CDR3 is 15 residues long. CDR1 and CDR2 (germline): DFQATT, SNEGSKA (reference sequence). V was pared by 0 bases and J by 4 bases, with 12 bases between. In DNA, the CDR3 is TGCAGTGCTAGAGATCCGGCAGACAGTAATGAAAAACTGTTTTTT. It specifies CSARDPADSNEKLFF.

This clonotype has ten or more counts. CDR3 bases: TGTGCCAGCAGCTTAACACCGGGACTAGTCTACAATGAGCAGTTCTTC. Translating gives CASSLTPGLVYNEQFF. V gene TRBV7-3 combines with J gene TRBJ2-1, with 8 bases identical to TRBD2. Germline lookup yields CDR1 SGHTA and CDR2 FQGTGA. The CDR3 totals 16 residues. The junction had 4 bases not matched to a gene; V was cut back by 0 bases and J by 3 bases.

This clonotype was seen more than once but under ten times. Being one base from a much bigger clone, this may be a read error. CDR3 protein: CASNLVGGKYEQYF. Written as DNA, the CDR3 is TGTGCCAGCAACTTAGTGGGAGGGAAGTACGAGCAGTACTTC. V usage is TRBV7-2 and J usage is TRBJ2-7, with TRBD2 matching 7 bases. Germline V gives CDR1 SGHTA, CDR2 FQGNSA. This CDR3 is built from 14 residues.

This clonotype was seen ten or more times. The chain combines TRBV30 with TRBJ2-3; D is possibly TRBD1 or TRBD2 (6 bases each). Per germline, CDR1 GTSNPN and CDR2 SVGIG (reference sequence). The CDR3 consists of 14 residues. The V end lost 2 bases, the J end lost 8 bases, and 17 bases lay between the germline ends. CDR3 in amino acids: CAWSLWGAKGTQYF. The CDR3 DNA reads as TGTGCCTGGAGTTTGTGGGGGGCAAAGGGTACGCAGTATTTT.

The CDR3 nucleotides read TGTGCCAGCAGTTTACAGGGGAAGGATACGCAGTATTTT. As protein: CASSLQGKDTQYF. This sequence joins TRBV12-3 or TRBV12-4 and TRBJ2-3; possibly TRBD1 for D (6 bases). V lost 2 bases to trimming and J lost 6 bases, with 9 bases between them. The CDR3 is made up of 13 amino acids.

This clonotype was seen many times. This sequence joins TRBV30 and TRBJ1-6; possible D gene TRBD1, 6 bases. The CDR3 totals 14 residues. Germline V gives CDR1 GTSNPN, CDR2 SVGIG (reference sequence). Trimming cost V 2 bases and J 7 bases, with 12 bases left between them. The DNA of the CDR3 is TGTGCCTGGAGTATAGGACAGAGGAATTCACCCCTCCACTTT. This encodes CAWSIGQRNSPLHF.